These T cell receptor beta chains were read from a single sample in a study of OX40 agonist ivuxolimab in advanced cancers. TCRdb's copy holds only in-frame clones and misses some; the assay was immunoSEQ multiplex PCR. The sample gives 35,000 to 45,000 clones, about 85% of which show up once; approximately 2.6% is in the top ten. The sequencing used CD4+ or CD8+ T cells sorted from blood, collected in a trial of the OX40 agonist ivuxolimab. All receptors derive from an adult with an advanced solid tumor such as melanoma, head and neck, liver or kidney cancer. CDR3s include the opening cysteine and the closing phenylalanine or tryptophan. The D gene is left open where the match is weak. Size values are once, few and many counts, or a class for expanded clones, and some rows have none.

clone size: NA
V gene: TRBV7-9
J gene: TRBJ2-5
D gene: NA
CDR3 DNA: TGTGCCAGCAGCTTAGCCTTGGATTCTCAGGCCCTCGAGACCCAGTACTTC
CDR3 protein: CASSLALDSQALETQYF

clone size: NA
V gene: TRBV30
J gene: TRBJ2-5
D gene: NA
CDR3 DNA: TGTGCCTGGAGTTCCGGAAGTAGAGAGACCCAGTACTTC
CDR3 protein: CAWSSGSRETQYF

clone size: few
V gene: TRBV29-1
J gene: TRBJ1-4
D gene: NA
CDR3 DNA: TGCAGCGTTTACAGGAATGAAAAACTGTTTTTT
CDR3 protein: CSVYRNEKLFF

clone size: NA
V gene: TRBV11-3
J gene: TRBJ1-1
D gene: NA
CDR3 DNA: TGTGCCAGCAGCTTCGGGGATGCGGCTTTCTTT
CDR3 protein: CASSFGDAAFF

clone size: NA
V gene: TRBV10-2
J gene: TRBJ2-5
D gene: NA
CDR3 DNA: TGCGCCAGCTCGGACTGGGGTGGTGAGACCCAGTACTTC
CDR3 protein: CASSDWGGETQYF

clone size: once
V gene: TRBV7-6
J gene: TRBJ2-5
D gene: NA
CDR3 DNA: TGTGCCAGCAGCTTAGCAGGACAGACCCAGTACTTC
CDR3 protein: CASSLAGQTQYF

clone size: few
V gene: TRBV28
J gene: TRBJ2-7
D gene: TRBD2
CDR3 DNA: TGTGCCAGCCTAGGACTAGCGGGAGTATGGAACGAGCAGTACTTC
CDR3 protein: CASLGLAGVWNEQYF

clone size: once
V gene: TRBV18
J gene: TRBJ2-7
D gene: NA
CDR3 DNA: TGTGCCAGCTCACCAGCGCCTCAGGGGATGAACGAGCAGTACTTC
CDR3 protein: CASSPAPQGMNEQYF

clone size: once
V gene: TRBV2
J gene: TRBJ2-5
D gene: NA
CDR3 DNA: TGTGCCAGCAGTGGCCTAGACAGAGGGGGAGAGACCCAGTACTTC
CDR3 protein: CASSGLDRGGETQYF

clone size: NA
V gene: TRBV18
J gene: TRBJ2-5
D gene: TRBD2
CDR3 DNA: TGTGCCAGCTCACCAATAGCGGGTGTAGAGACCCAGTACTTC
CDR3 protein: CASSPIAGVETQYF

clone size: NA
V gene: TRBV11-3
J gene: TRBJ1-5
D gene: NA
CDR3 DNA: TGTGCCAGCAGCCCTACAGGGAATCAGCCCCAGCATTTT
CDR3 protein: CASSPTGNQPQHF

clone size: NA
V gene: TRBV9
J gene: TRBJ2-5
D gene: NA
CDR3 DNA: TGTGCCAGCAGTCCCTTGGAGGAGACCCAGTACTTC
CDR3 protein: CASSPLEETQYF

clone size: NA
V gene: TRBV28
J gene: TRBJ2-6
D gene: NA
CDR3 DNA: TGTGCCAGCAGTACGTCTGCCTCTGGGGCCAACGTCCTGACTTTC
CDR3 protein: CASSTSASGANVLTF

clone size: NA
V gene: TRBV19
J gene: TRBJ2-1
D gene: NA
CDR3 DNA: TGTGCCAGTAGTACCTCGGACTTTCGAATCAGCTCCTACAATGAGCAGTTCTTC
CDR3 protein: CASSTSDFRISSYNEQFF

clone size: medium-sized
V gene: TRBV19
J gene: TRBJ2-2
D gene: NA
CDR3 DNA: TGTGCCAGTACCTTAGGCCCCATGTACACCGGGGAGCTGTTTTTT
CDR3 protein: CASTLGPMYTGELFF

clone size: NA
V gene: TRBV28
J gene: TRBJ1-3
D gene: NA
CDR3 DNA: TGTGCCAGCAGATTCCCAGGGATCGGCTCTGGAAACACCATATATTTT
CDR3 protein: CASRFPGIGSGNTIYF

clone size: NA
V gene: TRBV10-1
J gene: TRBJ2-1
D gene: NA
CDR3 DNA: TGCGCCAGCAGTGAGTCCACCGGTCACGAACACCTCAGAATCTACCTAGCGATTTTCAATGAGCAGTTCTTC
CDR3 protein: CASSESTGHEHLRIYLAIFNEQFF

clone size: few
V gene: TRBV15
J gene: TRBJ2-1
D gene: TRBD2
CDR3 DNA: TGTGCCACCAGCAGAGAGACTAGCGGGATATTAAATGAGCAGTTCTTC
CDR3 protein: CATSRETSGILNEQFF

clone size: NA
V gene: TRBV19
J gene: TRBJ2-7
D gene: TRBD2
CDR3 DNA: TGTGCCAGTAGTATAGGTGGACTAGCGGGAGGCCCCTACGAGCAGTACTTC
CDR3 protein: CASSIGGLAGGPYEQYF

clone size: NA
V gene: TRBV10-3
J gene: TRBJ2-3
D gene: TRBD1
CDR3 DNA: TGTGCCAGCGGAGGGACAGGGAGCACAGATACGCAGTATTTT
CDR3 protein: CASGGTGSTDTQYF

clone size: NA
V gene: TRBV7-7
J gene: TRBJ2-5
D gene: NA
CDR3 DNA: TGTGCTAGCAGCCCAGGGACCACCCAAGAGACCCAGTACTTC
CDR3 protein: CASSPGTTQETQYF

clone size: once
V gene: TRBV7-9
J gene: TRBJ2-2
D gene: NA
CDR3 DNA: TGTGCCAGCAGCTTAGAGAAGGGGACGGGCACCGGGGAGCTGTTTTTT
CDR3 protein: CASSLEKGTGTGELFF

clone size: NA
V gene: TRBV27
J gene: TRBJ2-2
D gene: NA
CDR3 DNA: TGTGCCAGCAGTTTCCTGGGAATGGGGGCCGGGGAGCTGTTTTTT
CDR3 protein: CASSFLGMGAGELFF

clone size: once
V gene: TRBV7-3
J gene: TRBJ1-2
D gene: NA
CDR3 DNA: TGTGCCAGCAGCTTAACAGGCACCGAGTATGGCTACACCTTC
CDR3 protein: CASSLTGTEYGYTF

clone size: NA
V gene: TRBV27
J gene: TRBJ1-1
D gene: TRBD1
CDR3 DNA: TGTGCCAGCAGAGCGGGACAGTTGAACACTGAAGCTTTCTTT
CDR3 protein: CASRAGQLNTEAFF

clone size: NA
V gene: TRBV13
J gene: TRBJ2-5
D gene: TRBD2
CDR3 DNA: TGTGCCAGCAGCCCAGGGACTAGCGGGAGGAAACCTTGGGGGACCCAGTACTTC
CDR3 protein: CASSPGTSGRKPWGTQYF

clone size: NA
V gene: TRBV11-3
J gene: TRBJ2-2
D gene: TRBD1
CDR3 DNA: TGTGCCAGCAGCACAGGGGGAACCGGGGAGCTGTTTTTT
CDR3 protein: CASSTGGTGELFF

clone size: NA
V gene: TRBV28
J gene: TRBJ1-5
D gene: NA
CDR3 DNA: TGTGCCAGCAGTTTGTGGGAGCGGGGCAATCAGCCCCAGCATTTT
CDR3 protein: CASSLWERGNQPQHF

clone size: NA
V gene: TRBV29-1
J gene: TRBJ2-7
D gene: NA
CDR3 DNA: TGCAGCGTTGTTGTTAGCGGCTTCTACGAGCAGTACTTC
CDR3 protein: CSVVVSGFYEQYF

clone size: NA
V gene: TRBV4-1
J gene: TRBJ2-2
D gene: TRBD2
CDR3 DNA: TGCGCCAGCAGCCAAACCCGGGGACTAGCGGGAGGAAGGGGGGAGCTGTTTTTT
CDR3 protein: CASSQTRGLAGGRGELFF

clone size: NA
V gene: TRBV4-2
J gene: TRBJ2-3
D gene: NA
CDR3 DNA: TGTGCCAGCAGACAAGCGGGCGCTTACACAGATACGCAGTATTTT
CDR3 protein: CASRQAGAYTDTQYF

clone size: NA
V gene: TRBV10-1
J gene: TRBJ1-5
D gene: TRBD1
CDR3 DNA: TGCGCCAGCAGTGAAAGAACCGGGACAGAAGCTTATAGCAATCAGCCCCAGCATTTT
CDR3 protein: CASSERTGTEAYSNQPQHF

clone size: NA
V gene: TRBV18
J gene: TRBJ1-1
D gene: NA
CDR3 DNA: TGTGCCAGCTCACCCCCCAATACCCAATCCCATGAAGCTTTCTTT
CDR3 protein: CASSPPNTQSHEAFF

clone size: NA
V gene: TRBV28
J gene: TRBJ2-7
D gene: TRBD1
CDR3 DNA: TGTGCCAGCAGTTGGGAAAGGGGACAGGGGGCGCGGGAGCAGTACTTC
CDR3 protein: CASSWERGQGAREQYF

clone size: NA
V gene: TRBV27
J gene: TRBJ1-1
D gene: NA
CDR3 DNA: TGTGCCAGCAGTCCTCAGGGAGTTGGAACTGAAGCTTTCTTT
CDR3 protein: CASSPQGVGTEAFF

clone size: few
V gene: TRBV9
J gene: TRBJ2-1
D gene: TRBD1
CDR3 DNA: TGTGCCAGCAGCCCACTTAGGGGGACAGGGGGCTCGAATGAGCAGTTCTTC
CDR3 protein: CASSPLRGTGGSNEQFF

clone size: NA
V gene: TRBV5-5
J gene: TRBJ1-3
D gene: NA
CDR3 DNA: TGTGCCAGCAGCCATCGATCCGACTCTGGAAACACCATATATTTT
CDR3 protein: CASSHRSDSGNTIYF

clone size: NA
V gene: TRBV2
J gene: TRBJ2-7
D gene: NA
CDR3 DNA: TGTGCCAGCAACCATGGGGGCACCTACGAGCAGTACTTC
CDR3 protein: CASNHGGTYEQYF

clone size: NA
V gene: TRBV19
J gene: TRBJ1-4
D gene: NA
CDR3 DNA: TGTGCCAGTAGTATGGGACCCGGATGGGAAAAACTGTTTTTT
CDR3 protein: CASSMGPGWEKLFF

clone size: NA
V gene: TRBV27
J gene: TRBJ1-5
D gene: NA
CDR3 DNA: TGTGCCAGCAGACCACCGGCGAATAGACTTACCTTTAGCAATCAGCCCCAGCATTTT
CDR3 protein: CASRPPANRLTFSNQPQHF

clone size: NA
V gene: TRBV9
J gene: TRBJ2-4
D gene: TRBD1
CDR3 DNA: TGTGCCAGCAGCGGGGGACAGGGGCTTAACATTCAGTACTTC
CDR3 protein: CASSGGQGLNIQYF

clone size: NA
V gene: TRBV2
J gene: TRBJ2-7
D gene: NA
CDR3 DNA: TGTGCCAGCAGTGAATCCAGACTGGGAGCCTACGAGCAGTACTTC
CDR3 protein: CASSESRLGAYEQYF

clone size: NA
V gene: TRBV23-1
J gene: TRBJ2-3
D gene: NA
CDR3 DNA: TGCGCCAGCAGTCCTCCCGCGGGATGTTCTAGCACAGATACGCAGTATTTT
CDR3 protein: CASSPPAGCSSTDTQYF

clone size: NA
V gene: TRBV18
J gene: TRBJ1-1
D gene: NA
CDR3 DNA: TGTGCCAGCTCACCGATCCGGGACCTTTCTGAAGCTTTCTTT
CDR3 protein: CASSPIRDLSEAFF

clone size: once
V gene: TRBV11-2
J gene: TRBJ1-1
D gene: TRBD1
CDR3 DNA: TGTGCCAGCAGCTCACAGGGGTGGAATACTGAAGCTTTCTTT
CDR3 protein: CASSSQGWNTEAFF

clone size: few
V gene: TRBV19
J gene: TRBJ2-7
D gene: TRBD2
CDR3 DNA: TGTGCCAGTAGTCGACTAGCCTCAAACCAACCCGAGCAGTACTTC
CDR3 protein: CASSRLASNQPEQYF

clone size: NA
V gene: TRBV29-1
J gene: TRBJ2-3
D gene: NA
CDR3 DNA: TGCAGCGTTGAAAGGGGCGCAGATACGCAGTATTTT
CDR3 protein: CSVERGADTQYF

clone size: NA
V gene: TRBV30
J gene: TRBJ2-1
D gene: NA
CDR3 DNA: TGTGCCCGGGGCAGCAATGAGCAGTTCTTC
CDR3 protein: CARGSNEQFF

clone size: NA
V gene: TRBV4-3
J gene: TRBJ1-1
D gene: NA
CDR3 DNA: TGCGCCAGCAGCCAAGGGGAGGTGAACACTGAAGCTTTCTTT
CDR3 protein: CASSQGEVNTEAFF

clone size: NA
V gene: TRBV10-2
J gene: TRBJ1-2
D gene: NA
CDR3 DNA: TGCGCCAGCACCGAGCGAAGGGGAAAAGGGGACTATGGCTACACCTTC
CDR3 protein: CASTERRGKGDYGYTF

clone size: NA
V gene: TRBV9
J gene: TRBJ1-3
D gene: TRBD1
CDR3 DNA: TGTGCCAGCAGCGCCTCCGACAGGGGGCGATCTGGAAACACCATATATTTT
CDR3 protein: CASSASDRGRSGNTIYF

clone size: NA
V gene: TRBV2
J gene: TRBJ1-2
D gene: NA
CDR3 DNA: TGTGCCAGCAGATTAGGGATATATGGCTACACCTTC
CDR3 protein: CASRLGIYGYTF

clone size: NA
V gene: TRBV5-1
J gene: TRBJ1-2
D gene: NA
CDR3 DNA: TGCGCCAGCAGCCCCGCCCCCTCAGCGGGCCATGGCTACACCTTC
CDR3 protein: CASSPAPSAGHGYTF

clone size: NA
V gene: TRBV30
J gene: TRBJ1-5
D gene: NA
CDR3 DNA: TGTGCCTGGGGCTTATCAGGGGCGAATCAGCCCCAGCATTTT
CDR3 protein: CAWGLSGANQPQHF

clone size: NA
V gene: TRBV7-6
J gene: TRBJ2-1
D gene: TRBD2
CDR3 DNA: TGTGCCAGCAGCCCCGTGGGACTAGGGGTTATCAATGAGCAGTTCTTC
CDR3 protein: CASSPVGLGVINEQFF

clone size: NA
V gene: TRBV28
J gene: TRBJ2-5
D gene: NA
CDR3 DNA: TGTGCCAGCAGTTTAGGGGGCGACGAGACCCAGTACTTC
CDR3 protein: CASSLGGDETQYF

clone size: NA
V gene: TRBV6-6
J gene: TRBJ1-4
D gene: TRBD1
CDR3 DNA: TGTGCCAGCACCAACAGGGGAAGGACTAATGAAAAACTGTTTTTT
CDR3 protein: CASTNRGRTNEKLFF

clone size: NA
V gene: TRBV7-8
J gene: TRBJ2-3
D gene: NA
CDR3 DNA: TGTGCCAGCAGCTGGAGGGGGCCCACAGATACGCAGTATTTT
CDR3 protein: CASSWRGPTDTQYF

clone size: NA
V gene: TRBV18
J gene: TRBJ1-4
D gene: NA
CDR3 DNA: TGTGCCAGCTCACCTAGCAATGAAAAACTGTTTTTT
CDR3 protein: CASSPSNEKLFF

clone size: NA
V gene: TRBV28
J gene: TRBJ2-3
D gene: TRBD2
CDR3 DNA: TGTGCCAGCAGCCCACTTTGGAGCGGGAAGGATACGCAGTATTTT
CDR3 protein: CASSPLWSGKDTQYF